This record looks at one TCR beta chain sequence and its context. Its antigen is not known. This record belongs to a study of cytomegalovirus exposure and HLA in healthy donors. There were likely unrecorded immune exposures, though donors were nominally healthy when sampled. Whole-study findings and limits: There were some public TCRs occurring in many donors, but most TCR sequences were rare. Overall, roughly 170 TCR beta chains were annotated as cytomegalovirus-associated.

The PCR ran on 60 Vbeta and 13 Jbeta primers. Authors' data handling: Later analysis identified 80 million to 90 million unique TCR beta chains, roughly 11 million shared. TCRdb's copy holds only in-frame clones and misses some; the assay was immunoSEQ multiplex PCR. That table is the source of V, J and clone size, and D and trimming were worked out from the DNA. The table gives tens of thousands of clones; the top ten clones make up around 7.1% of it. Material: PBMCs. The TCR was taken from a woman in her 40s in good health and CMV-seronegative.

In DNA form, the CDR3 reads TGTGCCAGCAGCCTTAGCGGGGGGGACTCCTACGAGCAGTACTTC. Translation gives CASSLSGGDSYEQYF. The chain couples TRBV5-4 to TRBJ2-7; TRBD2 matches 11 bases. V shed 4 bases, J shed 0 bases, and the junction held 3 bases outside the gene matches. CDR1 is SGHNT and CDR2 is YYREEE in the germline V gene (reference sequence). CDR3 length: 15 amino acids.